What follows are 7 T cell receptor beta chains derived from one specimen sequenced in a study of cytomegalovirus exposure and HLA in healthy donors. The primer mix had 60 Vbeta and 13 Jbeta primers. The table came from immunoSEQ multiplex PCR; TCRdb's copy has only in-frame clones and leaves some out. The sample carries 150,000 to 200,000 clones, approximately 80% recorded once. Sequenced: PBMCs. The receptors stem from a young woman in good health and CMV-seronegative.

The rearrangement joins TRBV30 to TRBJ1-6; D may be TRBD1 (6 bases). The CDR3 has 13 amino acids. Trimming cost V 4 bases and J 8 bases, with 12 bases left between them. Germline values: CDR1 GTSNPN, CDR2 SVGIG (reference sequence). The CDR3 coding sequence is TGTGCCTGGAAGTCAGGGGCTTATTCACCCCTCCACTTT. As protein: CAWKSGAYSPLHF.

The CDR3 DNA reads TGTGCCAGTAGTATTCCAGGGAAGACAACTAATGAAAAACTGTTTTTT. Translation: CASSIPGKTTNEKLFF. The chain combines TRBV19 with TRBJ1-4, with D possibly TRBD1 on 5 matching bases. The CDR3 runs 16 residues. CDR1 is LNHDA, CDR2 SQIVND, per germline (reference sequence). The V end was cut by 3 bases, the J end by 0 bases, with 11 bases between. Drawing the rest from reference TRBV19 and TRBJ1-4, the complete variable domain is DGGITQSPKYLFRKEGQNVTLSCEQNLNHDAMYWYRQDPGQGLRLIYYSQIVNDFQKGDIAEGYSVSREKKESFPLTVTSAQKNPTAFYLCASSIPGKTTNEKLFFGSGTQLSVL.

The chain recombines TRBV21-1 with TRBJ2-7; the table's D call, TRBD2, was not checked against the DNA. TRBV21-1 is a known pseudogene. This CDR3 contains 14 residues. In DNA form, the CDR3 reads TGTGCCAGCCCCAGACGCCATAGCTCCTACGAGCAGTACGTC. Its protein is CASPRRHSSYEQYV.

The J gene is TRBJ2-3, the V gene TRBV19; 7 bases line up with TRBD2. The CDR3 sequence is 17 residues long. Trimming cost V 3 bases and J 1 base; bases outside gene matches: 10. Germline assignment: CDR1 LNHDA and CDR2 SQIVND (reference sequence). CDR3 DNA sequence: TGTGCCAGTAGTATGGTCGGCGGGGGAGGGGGCACAGATACGCAGTATTTT. It encodes CASSMVGGGGGTDTQYF.

V and J are TRBV7-2 and TRBJ1-5; TRBD1 is a possible D gene (5 bases). CDR1 is SGHTA, CDR2 FQGNSA, per germline. V lost 6 bases and J lost 4, with 13 bases in between. This CDR3 is built from 14 residues. CDR3 amino acids: CASSFGGANQPQHF. Written as DNA, the CDR3 is TGTGCCAGCAGTTTCGGCGGGGCTAATCAGCCCCAGCATTTT.

V usage is TRBV4-1 and J usage is TRBJ2-3, with a tentative D call TRBD2 (5 bases). The CDR3 is 16 amino acids. Trimming removed 2 bases from V and 10 bases from J, with 22 bases in between. The germline V gene encodes CDR1 MGHRA and CDR2 YSYEKL. The CDR3 loop is CASSQSWVRGPGAQYF. CDR3 sequence (DNA): TGCGCCAGCAGCCAATCTTGGGTCCGTGGTCCCGGGGCGCAGTATTTT.

The rearrangement links TRBV7-2 to TRBJ1-2, with D maybe TRBD1 (6 bases). The V gene's germline CDR1 is SGHTA and CDR2 FQGNSA. Trimming removed 0 bases at V and 9 bases at J, with 14 bases between. CDR3 length: 14 residues. The CDR3, as DNA: TGTGCCAGCAGCTTAGCGCAGGGGCAGGTACGCTACACCTTC. This codes for CASSLAQGQVRYTF.